The clone carrying this T cell receptor (beta chain) came up many times. Its target is not known. This sample was taken from a study of CD8 T cells in ankylosing spondylitis. Quantitative 5'-RACE with molecular barcodes was used to make the TCR beta libraries. TCRdb itself ran the 5' RACE reads through MiXCR, one entry per CDR3 protein. The table records 130,000 or so distinct CDR3 sequences, around 7% of them present only once. The germline V gene has CDR1 SEHNR and CDR2 FQNEAQ (reference sequence). V lost 5 bases and J 5 bases, leaving 10 bases between the germline ends. The CDR3 is 13 residues long. Study-wide findings and caveats: Reactive arthritis synovial fluid and blood were previously reported to contain some motif variants. Typical of ankylosing spondylitis blood, it appeared, was a TCR beta motif of roughly eight highly homologous variants.

The receptor comes from a male donor with ankylosing spondylitis or in good health (not recorded which). This sequence joins TRBV7-9 and TRBJ2-1, with TRBD2 as a possible D gene (5 bases). The sequenced sample was blood, either unsorted or a sorted T cell fraction (not recorded which). CDR3 amino acids: CASSARLNNEQFF. In DNA, the CDR3 is TGTGCCAGCAGCGCACGACTAAACAATGAGCAGTTCTTC.